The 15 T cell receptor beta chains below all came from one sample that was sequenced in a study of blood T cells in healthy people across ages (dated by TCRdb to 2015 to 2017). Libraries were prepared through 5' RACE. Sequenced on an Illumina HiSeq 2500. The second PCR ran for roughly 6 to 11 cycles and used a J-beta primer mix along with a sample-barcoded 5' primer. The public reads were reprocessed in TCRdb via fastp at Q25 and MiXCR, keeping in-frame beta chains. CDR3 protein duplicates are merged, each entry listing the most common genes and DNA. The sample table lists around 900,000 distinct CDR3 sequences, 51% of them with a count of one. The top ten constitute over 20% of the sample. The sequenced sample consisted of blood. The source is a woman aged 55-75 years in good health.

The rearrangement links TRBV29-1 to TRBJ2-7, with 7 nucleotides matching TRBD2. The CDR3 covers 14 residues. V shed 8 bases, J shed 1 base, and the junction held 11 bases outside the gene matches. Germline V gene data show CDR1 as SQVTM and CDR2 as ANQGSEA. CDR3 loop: CSCWGGDWSYEQYF. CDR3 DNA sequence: TGCAGCTGCTGGGGGGGGGACTGGTCCTACGAGCAGTACTTC.

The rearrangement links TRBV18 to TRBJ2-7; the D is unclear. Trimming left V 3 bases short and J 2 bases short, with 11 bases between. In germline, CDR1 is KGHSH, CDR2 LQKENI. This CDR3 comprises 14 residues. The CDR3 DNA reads TGTGCCAGCTCACCGTTAGGCGGTACCTACGAGCAGTACTTC. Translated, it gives CASSPLGGTYEQYF.

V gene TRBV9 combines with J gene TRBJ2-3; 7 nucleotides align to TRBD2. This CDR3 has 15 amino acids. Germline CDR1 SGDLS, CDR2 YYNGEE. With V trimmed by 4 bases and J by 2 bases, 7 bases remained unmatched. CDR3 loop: CASSLRLATTDTQYF. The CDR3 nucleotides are TGTGCCAGCAGCTTACGACTAGCCACCACAGATACGCAGTATTTT.

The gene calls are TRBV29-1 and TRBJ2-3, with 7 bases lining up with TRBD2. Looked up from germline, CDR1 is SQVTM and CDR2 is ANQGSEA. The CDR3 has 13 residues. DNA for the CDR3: TGCAGTGCGGGGGAGGACACCACAGATACGCAGTATTTT. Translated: CSAGEDTTDTQYF.

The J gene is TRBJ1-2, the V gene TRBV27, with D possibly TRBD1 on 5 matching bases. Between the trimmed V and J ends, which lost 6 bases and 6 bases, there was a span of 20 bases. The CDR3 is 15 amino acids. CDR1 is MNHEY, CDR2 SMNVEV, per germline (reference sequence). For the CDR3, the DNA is TGTGCCAGCAGCTCCATACCGGGGGGATTGCATGGCTACACCTTC. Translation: CASSSIPGGLHGYTF.

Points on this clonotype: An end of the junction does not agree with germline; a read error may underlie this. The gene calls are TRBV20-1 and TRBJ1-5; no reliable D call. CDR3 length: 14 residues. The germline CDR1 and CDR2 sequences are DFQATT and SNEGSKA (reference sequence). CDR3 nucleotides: TGCAGTGCTAGAGATGCTGGCAGCAACCAGCCCCAGCATTTT. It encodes CSARDAGSNQPQHF.

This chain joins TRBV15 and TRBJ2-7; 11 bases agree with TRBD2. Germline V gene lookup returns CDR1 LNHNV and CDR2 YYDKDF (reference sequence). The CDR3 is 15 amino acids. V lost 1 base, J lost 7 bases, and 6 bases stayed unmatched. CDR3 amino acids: CATSRGASGRHEQYF. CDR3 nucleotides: TGTGCCACCAGCAGAGGAGCTAGCGGGAGGCATGAGCAGTACTTC.

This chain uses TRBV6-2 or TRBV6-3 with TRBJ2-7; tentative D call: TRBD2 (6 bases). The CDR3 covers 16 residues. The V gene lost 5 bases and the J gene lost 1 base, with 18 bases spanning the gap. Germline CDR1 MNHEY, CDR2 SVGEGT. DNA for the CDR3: TGTGCCAGCAGTATCTTCCCGGGACTGCCGTCCTACGAGCAGTACTTC. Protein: CASSIFPGLPSYEQYF.

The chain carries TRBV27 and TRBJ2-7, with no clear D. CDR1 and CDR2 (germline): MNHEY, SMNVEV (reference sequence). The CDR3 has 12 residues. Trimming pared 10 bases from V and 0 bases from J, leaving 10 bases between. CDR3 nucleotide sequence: TGTGCCACATACAGCAGCTCCTACGAGCAGTACTTC. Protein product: CATYSSSYEQYF.

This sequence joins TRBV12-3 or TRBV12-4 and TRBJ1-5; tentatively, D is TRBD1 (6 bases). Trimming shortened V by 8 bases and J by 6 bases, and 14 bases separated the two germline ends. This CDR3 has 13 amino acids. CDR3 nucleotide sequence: TGTGCCAGCTCCCCGGGGGGCGGTCAGCCCCAGCATTTT. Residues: CASSPGGGQPQHF.

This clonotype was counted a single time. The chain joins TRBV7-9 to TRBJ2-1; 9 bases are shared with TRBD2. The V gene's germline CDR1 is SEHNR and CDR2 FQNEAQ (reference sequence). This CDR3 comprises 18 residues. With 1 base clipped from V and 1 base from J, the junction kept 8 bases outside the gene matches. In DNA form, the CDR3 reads TGTGCCAGCAGCTTAGGGACTAGCGACCACTGGTCCTACAATGAGCAGTTCTTC. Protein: CASSLGTSDHWSYNEQFF. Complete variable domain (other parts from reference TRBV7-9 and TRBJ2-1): DTGVSQNPRHKITKRGQNVTFRCDPISEHNRLYWYRQTLGQGPEFLTYFQNEAQLEKSRLLSDRFSAERPKGSFSTLEIQRTEQGDSAMYLCASSLGTSDHWSYNEQFFGPGTRLTVL.

CDR3 sequence reads: CASTALAGTDTQYF. In DNA form, the CDR3 reads TGTGCCAGCACAGCACTAGCTGGCACAGATACGCAGTATTTT. V and J are TRBV7-2 and TRBJ2-3; the D gene is possibly TRBD2 (6 bases). Germline CDR1 SGHTA, CDR2 FQGNSA. The CDR3 spans 14 residues. Trimming shortened V by 7 bases and J by 1 base, and 12 bases separated the two germline ends.

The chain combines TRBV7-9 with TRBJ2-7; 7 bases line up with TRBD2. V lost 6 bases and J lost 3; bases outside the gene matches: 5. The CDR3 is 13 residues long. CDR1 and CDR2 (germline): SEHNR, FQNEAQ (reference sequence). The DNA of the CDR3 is TGTGCCAGCAGGCTGGGGGAGGGCTACGAGCAGTACTTC. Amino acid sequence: CASRLGEGYEQYF.

CDR3 sequence: CASSFHSSYNEQYF. Written as DNA, the CDR3 is TGTGCCAGCAGTTTTCACTCCTCCTACAATGAGCAGTACTTC. This chain joins TRBV12-3 or TRBV12-4 and TRBJ2-1, with D unresolved. The assigned J gene may be wrong: the sequence end matches TRBJ2-7 better. The CDR3 has 14 residues.

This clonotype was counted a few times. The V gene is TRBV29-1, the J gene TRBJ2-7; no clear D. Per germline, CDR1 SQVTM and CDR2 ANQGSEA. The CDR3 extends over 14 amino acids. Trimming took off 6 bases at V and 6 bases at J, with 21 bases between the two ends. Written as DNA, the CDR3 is TGCAGCGTCGCGCTTCAGGACCCCCGGTTCGAGCAGTACTTC. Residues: CSVALQDPRFEQYF.